These 27 T cell receptor beta chains share one sample of origin, sequenced in a study of CD8+ T cells in alopecia areata (dated by TCRdb to the late 2010s). Library prep was done by the immunoSEQ multiplex PCR assay. RNA was extracted from all samples and reverse transcribed into cDNA as template for TCR sequencing. TCRdb stores this immuneACCESS table with in-frame sequences only. Part of the clones is absent; in the studies checked, under half of the shortfall reflects unresolved V genes, and no reason is known for the rest. The sample table records under 250,000 clones; roughly 56% of these occur just once. The top ten hold roughly 1.4% of the sample. The time point label, read with the paper, signifies: around 4 weeks on oral tofacitinib. This specimen's treatment or condition label, per the study, means: oral pan-JAK inhibitor, 5-10 mg twice daily. Sample: CD4+ T cells sorted from blood, taken at week 4, from a patient treated with tofacitinib. Every receptor here comes from a human donor with alopecia areata.

The chain couples TRBV9 to TRBJ2-5; 7 bases are a match to TRBD2. V lost 0 bases and J lost 1; bases outside the gene matches: 3. Germline CDR1 reads SGDLS; CDR2 reads YYNGEE. The CDR3 consists of 15 residues. The CDR3 bases are TGTGCCAGCAGCGTAGTGTCGGGGGGCCAAGAGACCCAGTACTTC. As protein: CASSVVSGGQETQYF.

This clone showed up just a few times. This chain joins TRBV4-3 and TRBJ2-1; weak D call: TRBD2 (5 bases). CDR1 is LGHNA and CDR2 is YSLEER in the germline V gene. The germline V and J ends were trimmed by 0 bases and 11 bases, with 20 bases remaining between them. The CDR3 covers 16 residues. The CDR3 region has the DNA TGCGCCAGCAGCCAAGACCTAAGGGCGGGTATGGATAAGCAGTTCTTC. Translating it yields CASSQDLRAGMDKQFF.

The genes are TRBV4-1 and TRBJ1-2; no clear D gene. The length of the CDR3 is 15 residues. Looked up from germline, CDR1 is MGHRA and CDR2 is YSYEKL. Between the trimmed V and J ends, which lost 0 bases and 2 bases, there was a span of 10 bases. The CDR3 DNA follows: TGCGCCAGCAGCCAAGATATCAGCCTCAACTATGGCTACACCTTC. Its protein is CASSQDISLNYGYTF.

This clone was seen more than once but under ten times. The chain couples TRBV28 to TRBJ2-7; 8 bases are shared with TRBD1. The J segment lost 5 bases and the V segment lost 6 bases, leaving 12 bases of the junction unmatched. This CDR3 has 15 amino acids. Per germline, CDR1 MDHEN and CDR2 SYDVKM. This CDR3 is CASRYQAGGRHEQYF. Written as DNA, the CDR3 is TGTGCCAGCAGGTATCAGGCAGGGGGCCGCCACGAGCAGTACTTC.

This clone was recorded once. V usage is TRBV7-9 and J usage is TRBJ2-7, with 7 bases identical to TRBD1. With V trimmed by 5 bases and J by 4 bases, 5 bases remained unmatched. The CDR3 is 13 amino acids. Germline V gene lookup returns CDR1 SEHNR and CDR2 FQNEAQ (reference sequence). The CDR3 DNA sequence: TGTGCCAGCAGCCGGACAGGAGATTACGAGCAGTACTTC. The encoded protein is CASSRTGDYEQYF.

This clone was found a few times. This chain joins TRBV19 and TRBJ1-1, with D uncertain. The V gene's germline CDR1 is LNHDA and CDR2 SQIVND (reference sequence). The CDR3 has 13 amino acids. The V gene lost 5 bases and the J gene lost 1 base, with 8 bases spanning the gap. CDR3 coding DNA: TGTGCCAGTAGTGATACACGGAACACTGAAGCTTTCTTT. It specifies CASSDTRNTEAFF.

The chain has TRBV4-3 and TRBJ1-2; D is unclear. The CDR3 is 14 residues long. From germline, CDR1 is LGHNA and CDR2 YSLEER. V lost 3 bases and J lost 4, with 12 bases in between. The CDR3 nucleotides are TGCGCCAGCAGCCAGGACGGCAAATCCTATGGCTACACCTTC. It codes for CASSQDGKSYGYTF.

This clone was counted only a few times. The chain combines TRBV7-2 with TRBJ2-7, with no clear D. V lost 3 bases to trimming and J lost 0 bases, with 0 bases between them. The CDR3 loop spans 11 amino acids. The germline V gene encodes CDR1 SGHTA and CDR2 FQGNSA. The chain's CDR3 is CASSFSYEQYF. The CDR3 DNA reads as TGTGCCAGCAGCTTCTCCTACGAGCAGTACTTC.

This clone was found once. The chain has TRBV29-1 and TRBJ2-1, with TRBD1 matching 7 bases. The CDR3 extends over 15 amino acids. Unmatched junction bases numbered 8, after V lost 6 bases and J lost 0 bases. Per germline, CDR1 SQVTM and CDR2 ANQGSEA. CDR3 sequence (DNA): TGCAGCGTAACGCGACAGGGTAGCTCCTACAATGAGCAGTTCTTC. Encoded protein: CSVTRQGSSYNEQFF.

This clone appeared many times. The V and J genes are TRBV7-9 and TRBJ2-1; tentatively, D is TRBD2 (5 bases). CDR3 length equals 16 residues. From germline, CDR1 is SEHNR and CDR2 FQNEAQ (reference sequence). Deletions cut 3 bases from V and 1 base from J, with 13 bases between. The CDR3: CASSFWTGVSYNEQFF. DNA for the CDR3: TGTGCCAGCAGCTTTTGGACTGGGGTATCCTACAATGAGCAGTTCTTC.

The V and J genes are TRBV29-1 and TRBJ2-1; 11 positions match TRBD2. V lost 3 bases to trimming and J lost 8 bases; unmatched junction nucleotides: 6. From germline, CDR1 is SQVTM and CDR2 ANQGSEA. This CDR3 comprises 14 residues. This CDR3 reads CSVEGLAGGDEQFF. The CDR3 region has the DNA TGCAGCGTTGAGGGGCTAGCGGGGGGCGATGAGCAGTTCTTC.

The genes are TRBV29-1 and TRBJ2-5, with D tentatively TRBD1 or TRBD2 (5 bases each). TRBJ2-7 matches the DNA end more closely, so the J call is doubtful. The CDR3 has 12 residues. Germline CDR1 and CDR2: SQVTM and ANQGSEA. CDR3 protein: CSVDGAGAEQYF. DNA of the CDR3: TGCAGCGTTGACGGGGCCGGCGCCGAGCAGTACTTC.

The chain recombines TRBV9 with TRBJ1-6, with D perhaps matching TRBD1 (5 bases). Trimming stripped 0 bases from V and 10 bases from J, with 14 bases between. CDR3 size: 15 residues. Germline V gene lookup returns CDR1 SGDLS and CDR2 YYNGEE. In DNA form, the CDR3 reads TGTGCCAGCAGCGTAGGTCGTGAGGGGTGGTCACCCCTCCACTTT. Protein: CASSVGREGWSPLHF.

With regard to this clone: Other DNA sequences in the sample encode the same CDR3. The chain recombines TRBV30 with TRBJ1-6, with D uncertain. V dropped 0 bases and J dropped 7 bases, with 4 bases sitting between them. Germline loops: CDR1 GTSNPN, CDR2 SVGIG (reference sequence). The CDR3 loop spans 12 amino acids. CDR3 DNA sequence: TGTGCCTGGAGTGTGAACAATTCACCCCTCCACTTT. This sequence encodes CAWSVNNSPLHF.

The chain uses TRBV19 and TRBJ1-5; D is unresolved. The CDR3 extends over 14 amino acids. Per germline, CDR1 LNHDA and CDR2 SQIVND (reference sequence). V gave up 3 bases and J gave up 0 bases, with 6 bases separating them. The CDR3: CASSIGGSNQPQHF. The CDR3 nucleotides are TGTGCCAGTAGTATCGGCGGTAGCAATCAGCCCCAGCATTTT.

The chain couples TRBV6-1 to TRBJ1-2, with D possibly being TRBD1 (5 bases). Trimming shortened V by 3 bases and J by 4 bases, and 6 bases separated the two germline ends. This CDR3 has 12 amino acids. The germline V gene has CDR1 MNHNS and CDR2 SASEGT. CDR3 loop: CASSDQGYGYTF. The CDR3 nucleotides are TGTGCCAGCAGTGACCAGGGCTATGGCTACACCTTC.

The V gene is TRBV4-3, the J gene TRBJ2-2; D uncertain. V lost 0 bases and J lost 4, with 12 bases in between. Germline V gene lookup returns CDR1 LGHNA and CDR2 YSLEER. The CDR3 totals 16 residues. For the CDR3, the DNA is TGCGCCAGCAGCCAAGAGGGAAGGGCGGTCACCGGGGAGCTGTTTTTT. Translation: CASSQEGRAVTGELFF.

This clone was observed a handful of times. The rearrangement joins TRBV29-1 to TRBJ1-3, with 8 bases lining up with TRBD1. The junction had 2 bases not matched to a gene; V was cut back by 5 bases and J by 8 bases. CDR3 length: 11 residues. Germline lookup yields CDR1 SQVTM and CDR2 ANQGSEA. The CDR3 sequence is CSVRTGHTIYF. CDR3 coding DNA: TGCAGCGTTCGGACAGGGCACACCATATATTTT.

The V and J genes are TRBV9 and TRBJ1-4, with 7 bases matching TRBD1. The germline CDR1 and CDR2 sequences are SGDLS and YYNGEE. The CDR3 is made up of 14 amino acids. The trim removed 1 base at V and 7 bases at J, leaving 4 bases unmatched. Written as DNA, the CDR3 is TGTGCCAGCAGCGTACAGGGGGTGGGTGAAAAACTGTTTTTT. It yields the protein CASSVQGVGEKLFF.

The chain combines TRBV30 with TRBJ2-7; no clear D gene. From germline, CDR1 is GTSNPN and CDR2 SVGIG (reference sequence). The CDR3 is 14 amino acids. Between the trimmed V and J ends, which lost 0 bases and 1 base, there was a span of 10 bases. CDR3 residues: CAWSVLLGSYEQYF. The CDR3 bases are TGTGCCTGGAGTGTACTCTTGGGTTCCTACGAGCAGTACTTC.

The gene calls are TRBV15 and TRBJ2-1, with TRBD2 matching over 12 bases. The CDR3 length is 17 residues. Trimming removed 3 bases from V and 9 bases from J; junction bases left unmatched: 12. Germline V gene data show CDR1 as LNHNV and CDR2 as YYDKDF (reference sequence). CDR3 sequence: CATSSLSTSGGRGEQFF. The CDR3 DNA reads as TGTGCCACCAGCAGTCTTTCGACTAGCGGGGGTCGAGGTGAGCAGTTCTTC.

The chain has TRBV7-3 and TRBJ2-1, with TRBD1 matching 8 bases. Germline V CDR1 and CDR2: SGHTA, FQGTGA. The ends lost 5 bases at V and 7 bases at J; junction bases unmatched: 10. The CDR3 sequence is 15 residues long. The CDR3 loop is CASSPHGQGLNEQFF. The CDR3 nucleotides are TGTGCCAGCAGCCCCCACGGACAGGGTTTGAATGAGCAGTTCTTC. Complete variable domain (other parts from reference TRBV7-3 and TRBJ2-1): GAGVSQTPSNKVTEKGKYVELRCDPISGHTALYWYRQSLGQGPEFLIYFQGTGAADDSGLPNDRFFAVRPEGSVSTLKIQRTERGDSAVYLCASSPHGQGLNEQFFGPGTRLTVL.

The rearrangement links TRBV7-8 to TRBJ1-2; no reliable D call. Trimming removed 5 bases at V and 4 bases at J, with 17 bases between. CDR3 size: 15 residues. Germline CDR1 reads SGHVS; CDR2 reads FQNEAQ. The CDR3 bases are TGTGCCAGCAGCCCCGGCCCGACGTCCCTCTATGGCTACACCTTC. Amino acid sequence: CASSPGPTSLYGYTF.

This chain links TRBV29-1 with TRBJ1-1; D gene uncertain. The germline V and J ends were trimmed by 3 bases and 0 bases, with 11 bases remaining between them. The CDR3 sequence is 14 residues long. Germline CDR1 SQVTM, CDR2 ANQGSEA. The CDR3 nucleotides are TGCAGCGTTGAGAGAAGGCAACTGAACACTGAAGCTTTCTTT. As protein: CSVERRQLNTEAFF. Looking up the rest from reference TRBV29-1 and TRBJ1-1 gives the full variable domain: SAVISQKPSRDICQRGTSLTIQCQVDSQVTMMFWYRQQPGQSLTLIATANQGSEATYESGFVIDKFPISRPNLTFSTLTVSNMSPEDSSIYLCSVERRQLNTEAFFGQGTRLTVV.

This clone has a handful of counts. The gene calls are TRBV15 and TRBJ1-5; TRBD1 matches 7 bases. V was clipped by 8 bases and J by 8 bases; unmatched bases: 12. The CDR3 extends over 14 amino acids. Germline lookup yields CDR1 LNHNV and CDR2 YYDKDF (reference sequence). Here the CDR3 DNA reads TGTGCCACCGCCCTGGAACAGGGGCTAGAGCCCCAGCATTTT. This codes for CATALEQGLEPQHF.

This chain joins TRBV14 and TRBJ1-6, with D perhaps TRBD1 (6 bases). CDR3 length: 16 residues. The germline CDR1 and CDR2 sequences are SGHDN and FVKESK. V lost 5 bases, J lost 8 bases, and 19 bases lay in between. This CDR3 reads CASSYLGGGLDSPLHF. The DNA for the CDR3 is TGTGCCAGCAGCTACCTCGGGGGGGGCTTGGATTCACCCCTCCACTTT.

This clone was seen a few times. Other nucleotide sequences in the sample specify the same CDR3. V usage is TRBV29-1 and J usage is TRBJ1-6, with 8 bases that match TRBD1. The V and J ends lost 6 bases and 6 bases, in that order; junction bases with no gene match: 4. The CDR3 extends over 13 amino acids. Germline-derived CDR1 and CDR2 are SQVTM and ANQGSEA. In DNA, the CDR3 is TGCAGCGTGAGCACAGGGGGTAATTCACCCCTCCACTTT. As protein: CSVSTGGNSPLHF.